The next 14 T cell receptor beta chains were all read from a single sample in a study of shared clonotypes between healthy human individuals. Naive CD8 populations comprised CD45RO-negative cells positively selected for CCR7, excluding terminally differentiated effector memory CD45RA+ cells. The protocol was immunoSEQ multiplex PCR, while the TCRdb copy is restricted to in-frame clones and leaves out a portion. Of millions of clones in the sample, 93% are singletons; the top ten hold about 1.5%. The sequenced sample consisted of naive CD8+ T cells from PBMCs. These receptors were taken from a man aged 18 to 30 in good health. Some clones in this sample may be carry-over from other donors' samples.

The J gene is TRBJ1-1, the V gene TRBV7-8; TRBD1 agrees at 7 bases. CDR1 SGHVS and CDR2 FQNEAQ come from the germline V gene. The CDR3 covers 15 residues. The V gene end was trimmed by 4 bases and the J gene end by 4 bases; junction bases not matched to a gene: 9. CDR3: CASSWGEGAVTEAFF. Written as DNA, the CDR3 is TGTGCCAGCAGCTGGGGAGAGGGGGCCGTCACTGAAGCTTTCTTT.

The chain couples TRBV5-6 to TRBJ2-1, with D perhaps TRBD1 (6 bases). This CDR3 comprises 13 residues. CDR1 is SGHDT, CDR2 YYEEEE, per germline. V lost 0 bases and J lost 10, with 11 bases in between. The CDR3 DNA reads TGTGCCAGCAGCTTGGCAGGGGTGCGGGAGCAGTTCTTC. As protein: CASSLAGVREQFF.

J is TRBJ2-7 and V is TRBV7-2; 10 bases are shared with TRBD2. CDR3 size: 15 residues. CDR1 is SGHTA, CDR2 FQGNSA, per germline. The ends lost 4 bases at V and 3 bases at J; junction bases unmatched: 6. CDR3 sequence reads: CASSYRTSGGYEQYF. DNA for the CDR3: TGTGCCAGCAGCTACAGGACTAGCGGCGGCTACGAGCAGTACTTC.

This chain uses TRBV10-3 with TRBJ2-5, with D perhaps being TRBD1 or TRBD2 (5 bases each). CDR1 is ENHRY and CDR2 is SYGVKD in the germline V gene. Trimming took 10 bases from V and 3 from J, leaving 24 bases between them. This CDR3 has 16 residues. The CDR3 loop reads CATGIQAIPGEETQYF. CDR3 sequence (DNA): TGTGCCACGGGCATACAGGCGATACCCGGGGAAGAGACCCAGTACTTC.

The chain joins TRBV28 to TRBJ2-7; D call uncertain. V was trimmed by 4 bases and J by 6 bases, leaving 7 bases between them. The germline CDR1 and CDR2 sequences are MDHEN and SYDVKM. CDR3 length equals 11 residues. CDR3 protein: CASSSPSEQYF. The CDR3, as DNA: TGTGCCAGCAGTTCTCCCAGCGAGCAGTACTTC.

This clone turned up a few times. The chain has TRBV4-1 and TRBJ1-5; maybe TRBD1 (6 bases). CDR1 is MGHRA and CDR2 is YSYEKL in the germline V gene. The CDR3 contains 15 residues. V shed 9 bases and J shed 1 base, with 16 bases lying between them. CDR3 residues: CASSWGPESNQPQHF. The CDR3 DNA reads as TGCGCCAGTTCCTGGGGGCCAGAGAGCAATCAGCCCCAGCATTTT.

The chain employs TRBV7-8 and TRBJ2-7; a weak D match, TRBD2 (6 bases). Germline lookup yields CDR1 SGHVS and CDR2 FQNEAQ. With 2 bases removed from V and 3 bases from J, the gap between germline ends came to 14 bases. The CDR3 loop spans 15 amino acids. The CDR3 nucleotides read TGTGCCAGCAGCTTAACGGGTAGCGGATTCTACGAGCAGTACTTC. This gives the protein CASSLTGSGFYEQYF.

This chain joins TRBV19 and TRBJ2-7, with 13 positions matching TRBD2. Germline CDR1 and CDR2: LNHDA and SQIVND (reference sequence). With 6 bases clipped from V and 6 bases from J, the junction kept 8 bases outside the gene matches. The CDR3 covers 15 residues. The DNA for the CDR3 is TGTGCCAGTAGCCTTGGACTAGCGGGAGTGTTCGAGCAGTACTTC. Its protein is CASSLGLAGVFEQYF.

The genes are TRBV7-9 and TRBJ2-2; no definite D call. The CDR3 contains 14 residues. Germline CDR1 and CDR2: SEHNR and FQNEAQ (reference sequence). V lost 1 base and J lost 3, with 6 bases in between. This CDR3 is CASSLDPDTGELFF. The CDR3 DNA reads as TGTGCCAGCAGCTTAGACCCCGACACCGGGGAGCTGTTTTTT. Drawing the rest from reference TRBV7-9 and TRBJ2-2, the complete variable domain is DTGVSQNPRHKITKRGQNVTFRCDPISEHNRLYWYRQTLGQGPEFLTYFQNEAQLEKSRLLSDRFSAERPKGSFSTLEIQRTEQGDSAMYLCASSLDPDTGELFFGEGSRLTVL.

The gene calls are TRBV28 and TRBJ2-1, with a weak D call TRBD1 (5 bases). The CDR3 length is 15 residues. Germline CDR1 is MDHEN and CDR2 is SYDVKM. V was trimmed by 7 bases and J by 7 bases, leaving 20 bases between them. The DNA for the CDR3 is TGTGCCAGCAACTTATCGGACACCCCTAAGAATGAGCAGTTCTTC. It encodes CASNLSDTPKNEQFF.

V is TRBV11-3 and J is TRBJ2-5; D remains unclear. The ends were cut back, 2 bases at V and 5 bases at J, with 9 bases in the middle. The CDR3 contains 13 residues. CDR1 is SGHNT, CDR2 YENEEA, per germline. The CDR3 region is CASSLTVWETQYF. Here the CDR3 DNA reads TGTGCCAGCAGCTTAACAGTCTGGGAGACCCAGTACTTC.

The CDR3 protein is CASSPSPGGWGTEAFF. CDR3 nucleotides: TGTGCCAGCAGCCCTTCCCCGGGGGGTTGGGGCACTGAAGCTTTCTTT. The chain links TRBV27 to TRBJ1-1; TRBD1 is a possible D gene (5 bases). The CDR3 consists of 16 residues. Germline V CDR1 and CDR2: MNHEY, SMNVEV (reference sequence). Trimming removed 6 bases from V and 4 bases from J, with 21 bases in between.

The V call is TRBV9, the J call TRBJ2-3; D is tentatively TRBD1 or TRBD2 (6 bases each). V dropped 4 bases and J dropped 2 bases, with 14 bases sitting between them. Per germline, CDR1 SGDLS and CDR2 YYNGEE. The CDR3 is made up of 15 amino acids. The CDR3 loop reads CASSLGAGTTDTQYF. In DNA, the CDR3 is TGTGCCAGCAGCCTGGGGGCGGGGACCACAGATACGCAGTATTTT.

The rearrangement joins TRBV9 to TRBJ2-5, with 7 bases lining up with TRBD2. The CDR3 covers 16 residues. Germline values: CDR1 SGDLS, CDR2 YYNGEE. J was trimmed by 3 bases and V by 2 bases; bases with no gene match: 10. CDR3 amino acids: CASSVMGLMLKETQYF. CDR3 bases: TGTGCCAGCAGCGTGATGGGACTAATGCTTAAAGAGACCCAGTACTTC.